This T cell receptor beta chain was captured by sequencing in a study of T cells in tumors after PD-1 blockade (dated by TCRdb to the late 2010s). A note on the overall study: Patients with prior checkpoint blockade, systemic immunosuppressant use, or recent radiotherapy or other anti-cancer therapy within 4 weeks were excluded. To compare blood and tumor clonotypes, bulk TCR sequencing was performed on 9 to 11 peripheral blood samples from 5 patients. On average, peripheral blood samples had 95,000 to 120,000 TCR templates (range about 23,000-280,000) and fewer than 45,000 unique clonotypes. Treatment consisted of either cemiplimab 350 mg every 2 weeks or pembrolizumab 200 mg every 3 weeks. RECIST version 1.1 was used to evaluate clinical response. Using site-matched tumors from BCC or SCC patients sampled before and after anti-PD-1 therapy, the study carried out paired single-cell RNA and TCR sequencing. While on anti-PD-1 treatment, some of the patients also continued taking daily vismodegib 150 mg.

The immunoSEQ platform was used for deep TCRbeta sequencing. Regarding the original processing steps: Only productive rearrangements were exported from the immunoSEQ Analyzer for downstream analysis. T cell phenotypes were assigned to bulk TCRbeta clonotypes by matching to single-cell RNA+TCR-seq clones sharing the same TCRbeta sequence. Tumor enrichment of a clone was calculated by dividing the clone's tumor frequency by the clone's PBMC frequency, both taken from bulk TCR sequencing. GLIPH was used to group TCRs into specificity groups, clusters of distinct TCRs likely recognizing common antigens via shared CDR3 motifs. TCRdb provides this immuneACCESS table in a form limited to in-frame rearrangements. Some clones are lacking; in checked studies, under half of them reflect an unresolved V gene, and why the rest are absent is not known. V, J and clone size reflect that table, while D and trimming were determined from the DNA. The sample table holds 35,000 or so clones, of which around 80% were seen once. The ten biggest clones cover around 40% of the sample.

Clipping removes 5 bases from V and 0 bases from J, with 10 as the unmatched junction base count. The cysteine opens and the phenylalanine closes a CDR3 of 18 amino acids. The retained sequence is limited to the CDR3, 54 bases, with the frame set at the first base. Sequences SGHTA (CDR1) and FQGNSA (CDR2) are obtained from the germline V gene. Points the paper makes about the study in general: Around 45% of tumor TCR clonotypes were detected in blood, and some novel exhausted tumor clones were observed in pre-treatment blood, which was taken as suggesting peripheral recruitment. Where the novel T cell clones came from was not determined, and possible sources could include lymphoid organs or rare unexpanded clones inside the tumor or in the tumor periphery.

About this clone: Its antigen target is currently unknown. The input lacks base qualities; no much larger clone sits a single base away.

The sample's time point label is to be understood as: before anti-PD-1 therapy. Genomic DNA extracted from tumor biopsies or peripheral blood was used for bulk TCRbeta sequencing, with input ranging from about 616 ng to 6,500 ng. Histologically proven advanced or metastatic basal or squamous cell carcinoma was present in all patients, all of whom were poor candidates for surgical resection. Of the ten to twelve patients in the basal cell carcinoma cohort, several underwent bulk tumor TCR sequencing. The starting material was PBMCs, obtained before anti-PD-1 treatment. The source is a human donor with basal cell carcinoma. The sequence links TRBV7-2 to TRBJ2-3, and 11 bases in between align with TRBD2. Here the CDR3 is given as CASSDAPSGGTSTDTQYF. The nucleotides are TGTGCCAGCAGCGACGCGCCTAGCGGGGGGACTAGCACAGATACGCAGTATTTT.